This is a list of T cell receptor beta chains from one sample in a study of control samples from healthy donors and cancer patients. Clones were read by immunoSEQ multiplex PCR, and TCRdb kept only the in-frame ones, dropping some. The repertoire holds some 110,000 clones, with roughly nine tenths as singletons. Material for sequencing was PBMCs. The receptor set was obtained from a woman in her forties or fifties with colorectal cancer. CDR3s include the opening cysteine and the closing phenylalanine or tryptophan. The D gene is left open where the match is weak. Clone size appears in some rows only: once, few, many, or a class for an expanded clone.

clone size | J gene | V gene | CDR3 length | D gene | CDR3 DNA | CDR3 protein
once | TRBJ2-5 | TRBV19 | 15 | TRBD2 | TGTGCCACCGGGACGGGGGGGGACTTCCAAGAGACCCAGTACTTC | CATGTGGDFQETQYF
- | TRBJ1-4 | TRBV28 | 15 | TRBD1 | TGTGCCAGCAGAGACTCCGGGACAGGGGGGGAAAAACTGTTTTTT | CASRDSGTGGEKLFF
- | TRBJ2-1 | TRBV10-3 | 16 | - | TGTGCCATCAGTGAAATACGGGCCGATCTTGTGGATGAGCAGTTCTTC | CAISEIRADLVDEQFF
- | TRBJ2-7 | TRBV29-1 | 13 | TRBD1 | TGCAGCGTCTCTTACGGGACAGCATACGAGCAGTACTTC | CSVSYGTAYEQYF
- | TRBJ1-1 | TRBV7-9 | 16 | - | TGTGCCAGCAGCTTAACCGCCGGGGCCGCGAACACTGAAGCTTTCTTT | CASSLTAGAANTEAFF
- | TRBJ2-1 | TRBV27 | 15 | TRBD1 | TGTGCCAGCAGCCCCGACAGGGGGCCTCTCCCCGAGCAGTTCTTC | CASSPDRGPLPEQFF
- | TRBJ2-4 | TRBV7-9 | 16 | TRBD1 | TGTGCCAGCAGCTTAAAAGGGACGGGACAGGGAGTGATTCAGTACTTC | CASSLKGTGQGVIQYF
- | TRBJ2-1 | TRBV10-1 | 14 | - | TGCGCCAGCAGTGAGGGCAGGGGTGAGGATGAGCAGTTCTTC | CASSEGRGEDEQFF
- | TRBJ2-5 | TRBV11-2 | 15 | - | TGTGCCAGCAGCTCCGTGAGGGGTAGGCGAGAGACCCAGTACTTC | CASSSVRGRRETQYF
- | TRBJ1-1 | TRBV29-1 | 18 | - | TGCAGCGCCCTGGATGCCTCTGGGGTAGAAATCATGAACACTGAAGCTTTCTTT | CSALDASGVEIMNTEAFF
- | TRBJ2-3 | TRBV20-1 | 15 | TRBD2 | TGCAGTGCTAGTAAGCGGGAGGCCGTTCCGGATACGCAGTATTTT | CSASKREAVPDTQYF
- | TRBJ1-1 | TRBV7-9 | 19 | TRBD1 | TGTGCCAGCAGCCAAGCCGCTTTTCGGGACAGGGCCCAGAACACTGAAGCTTTCTTT | CASSQAAFRDRAQNTEAFF
- | TRBJ2-3 | TRBV10-1 | 17 | - | TGCGCCAGCAGTGAATCCGAAGGCTGGCTCCCCACAGATACGCAGTATTTT | CASSESEGWLPTDTQYF
- | TRBJ2-6 | TRBV28 | 16 | - | TGTGCCAGCAGTCCCCCCCGGTTTTCTGGGGCCAACGTCCTGACTTTC | CASSPPRFSGANVLTF
- | TRBJ2-1 | TRBV2 | 13 | TRBD2 | TGTGCCAGCAGTCGCCACACTAGCGCAGAGCAGTTCTTC | CASSRHTSAEQFF
once | TRBJ2-6 | TRBV5-4 | 16 | - | TGTGCCAGCAGCCCGCCTACCGCCCCCGGGGCCAACGTCCTGACTTTC | CASSPPTAPGANVLTF
- | TRBJ1-1 | TRBV11-2 | 13 | - | TGTGCCAGCAGCTTGAGGGGGAGCTCTGAAGCTTTCTTT | CASSLRGSSEAFF
- | TRBJ1-1 | TRBV7-3 | 14 | - | TGTGCCAGCAGCTTATCGGTCGCGGGCACTGAAGCTTTCTTT | CASSLSVAGTEAFF
- | TRBJ2-7 | TRBV7-2 | 15 | TRBD2 | TGTGCCAGCAAAGGACTAGCGGGAGGGCCCTACGAGCAGTACTTC | CASKGLAGGPYEQYF
- | TRBJ2-3 | TRBV6-5 | 13 | - | TGTGCCTCTAGCTGGATGGGCACAGATACGCAGTATTTT | CASSWMGTDTQYF
- | TRBJ2-1 | TRBV7-9 | 14 | - | TGTGCCAGTCGGGACGGCGCATCGCATAATGAGCAGTTCTTC | CASRDGASHNEQFF
- | TRBJ2-1 | TRBV28 | 15 | TRBD2 | TGTGCCAGCAGTCCCCCCGGGGGGGACCACAATGAGCAGTTCTTC | CASSPPGGDHNEQFF
- | TRBJ1-4 | TRBV20-1 | 20 | TRBD1 | TGCAGTGCTAGTTGCTTGGGCTGGCAGGGGGTGAGTAGATCTAATGAAAAACTGTTTTTT | CSASCLGWQGVSRSNEKLFF
- | TRBJ2-3 | TRBV19 | 15 | TRBD1 | TGTGCCAGTAGCCTTCCCCAGGGGGCTACAGATACGCAGTATTTT | CASSLPQGATDTQYF
once | TRBJ1-2 | TRBV10-3 | 14 | TRBD1 | TGTGCCGCCAAGCCGACAGGGGAATCTGGCGGCTACACCTTC | CAAKPTGESGGYTF
once | TRBJ2-2 | TRBV7-6 | 15 | - | TGTGCCAGCGCGAAGACCGGACAGAGTACCGGGGAGCTGTTTTTT | CASAKTGQSTGELFF
- | TRBJ1-2 | TRBV7-9 | 16 | TRBD1 | TGTGCCAGCAGCTTAGATAAGACAGGGGCCGCCTATGGCTACACCTTC | CASSLDKTGAAYGYTF
few | TRBJ2-7 | TRBV7-6 | 15 | TRBD1 | TGTGCCAGCAGCTTAGGGGGACAGGGGATCTACGAGCAGTACTTC | CASSLGGQGIYEQYF
once | TRBJ2-7 | TRBV2 | 14 | TRBD1 | TGTGCCAGCAGTCCGGACAGGGGCTCCTACGAGCAGTACTTC | CASSPDRGSYEQYF
- | TRBJ2-7 | TRBV19 | 14 | TRBD1 | TGTGCCAGTAGACTCACACAGGGGGTAGATGAACAGTACTTC | CASRLTQGVDEQYF
- | TRBJ1-3 | TRBV29-1 | 13 | - | TGCAGCGTTGGGGCCTCTTCTGGAAACACCATATATTTT | CSVGASSGNTIYF
- | TRBJ2-5 | TRBV2 | 15 | - | TGTGCCAGCAGTGTATCGCGGGGGCGGGGGGAGACCCAGTACTTC | CASSVSRGRGETQYF
- | TRBJ2-1 | TRBV6-4 | 15 | TRBD2 | TGTGCCAGCAGTGCTATAGCGGGGGGATACAATGAGCAGTTCTTC | CASSAIAGGYNEQFF
- | TRBJ2-7 | TRBV28 | 13 | TRBD1 | TGTGCCAGCAGTTGGGACAGGGAATACGAGCAGTACTTC | CASSWDREYEQYF
- | TRBJ2-5 | TRBV23-1 | 16 | - | TGCGCCAGGAGCGGAGGCTTTTTGCGGGGCCAAGAGACCCAGTACTTC | CARSGGFLRGQETQYF
once | TRBJ1-4 | TRBV19 | 15 | - | TGTGCCAGTACCTCAGGAAAGCGTGCGTATGAAAAACTGTTTTTT | CASTSGKRAYEKLFF
- | TRBJ1-4 | TRBV19 | 15 | TRBD1 | TGTGCCAGTAGTATAGATCCGGACAGGGCGGAAAAACTGTTTTTT | CASSIDPDRAEKLFF
- | TRBJ1-1 | TRBV5-1 | 16 | - | TGCGCCAGCAGATCTGGTGGGCAGCCCATGAACACTGAAGCTTTCTTT | CASRSGGQPMNTEAFF
- | TRBJ1-5 | TRBV5-5 | 18 | - | TGTGCCAGCAGCCAAGCTGGGGCGGGAGTTATTAGCAATCAGCCCCAGCATTTT | CASSQAGAGVISNQPQHF
- | TRBJ1-4 | TRBV5-1 | 16 | - | TGCGCCAGCAGCCCTGGGGTACAGGACTGGAATGAAAAACTGTTTTTT | CASSPGVQDWNEKLFF
- | TRBJ1-1 | TRBV5-1 | 13 | - | TGCGCCAGCAGCCCGCGGACGAACACTGAAGCTTTCTTT | CASSPRTNTEAFF
- | TRBJ2-2 | TRBV19 | 18 | TRBD2 | TGTGCCAGTAGTACAGACGGCGGGGGGAATCTAAACACCGGGGAGCTGTTTTTT | CASSTDGGGNLNTGELFF